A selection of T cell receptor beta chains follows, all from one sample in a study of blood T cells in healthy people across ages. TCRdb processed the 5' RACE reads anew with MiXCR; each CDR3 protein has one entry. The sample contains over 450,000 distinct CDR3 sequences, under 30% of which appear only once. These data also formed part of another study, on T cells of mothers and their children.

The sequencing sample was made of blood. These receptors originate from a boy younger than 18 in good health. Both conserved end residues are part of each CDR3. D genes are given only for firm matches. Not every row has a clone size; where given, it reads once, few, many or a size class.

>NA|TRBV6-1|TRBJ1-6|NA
TGTGCCAGCAACGAACAGGATTATTCACCCCTCCACTTT
CASNEQDYSPLHF
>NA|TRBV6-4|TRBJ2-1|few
TGTGCCAGCAGTGACGAGGTGGGGCAGGTTAATGAGCAGTTCTTC
CASSDEVGQVNEQFF
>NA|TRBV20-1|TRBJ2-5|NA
TGCAGTGCCCAGGGGGAGACCCAGTACTTC
CSAQGETQYF
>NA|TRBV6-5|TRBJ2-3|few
TGTGCCAGCAGTTACCGCAGGGTACCCTCAGATACGCAGTATTTT
CASSYRRVPSDTQYF
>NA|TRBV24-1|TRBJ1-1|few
TGTGCCACCAGTCCCGGGCCGGACACTGAAGCTTTCTTT
CATSPGPDTEAFF
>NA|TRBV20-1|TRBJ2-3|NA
TGCAGTGCTAGAGATCTCCGGGCGGGAACGAGGGCAGATACGCAGTATTTT
CSARDLRAGTRADTQYF
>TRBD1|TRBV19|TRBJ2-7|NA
TGTGCCAGTAGTCCCTCGACAGGGGGGTTCGAGCAGTACTTC
CASSPSTGGFEQYF
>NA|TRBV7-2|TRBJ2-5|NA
TGTGCCAGCAGCCGAGACAACCTTCAAGAGACCCAGTACTTC
CASSRDNLQETQYF
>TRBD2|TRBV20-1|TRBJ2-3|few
TGCAGTGCTAGAGATGAGCGGGAGGGCCTAGGGGGTACGCAGTATTTT
CSARDEREGLGGTQYF
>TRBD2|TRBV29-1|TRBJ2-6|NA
TGCAGCGTTGAAGATCTAAGTGGGGGAGGGAGGGCCTCTGGGGCCAACGTCCTGACTTTC
CSVEDLSGGGRASGANVLTF
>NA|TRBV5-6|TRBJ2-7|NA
TGTGCCAGCAGCCCAGACAGGCGGAGCGAGCAGTACTTC
CASSPDRRSEQYF
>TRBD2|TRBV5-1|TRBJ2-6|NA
TGCGCCAGCAGCTTAGGCCTAGCGGACTCTGGGGCCAACGTCCTGACTTTC
CASSLGLADSGANVLTF
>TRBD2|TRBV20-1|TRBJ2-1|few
TGCAGTGCTAGCCTAGCGGGGGTGATCAATGAGCAGTTCTTC
CSASLAGVINEQFF
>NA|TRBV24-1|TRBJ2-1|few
TGTGCCACCAGTGAACCCGGGGCCTACAATGAGCAGTTCTTC
CATSEPGAYNEQFF
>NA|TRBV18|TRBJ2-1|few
TGTGCCAGCTCACCACCTAATGGGGCTGGTGTCAATGAGCAGTTCTTC
CASSPPNGAGVNEQFF
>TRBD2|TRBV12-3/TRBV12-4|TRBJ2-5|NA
TGTGCCAGCAGTTTTATAGCGGGGGTATACCAAGAGACCCAGTACTTC
CASSFIAGVYQETQYF
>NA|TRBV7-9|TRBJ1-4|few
TGTGCCAGCAGCTTAGCCGGGGAGGGAAAACTGTTTTTT
CASSLAGEGKLFF
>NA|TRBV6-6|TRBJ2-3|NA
TGTGCCAGCAGTCCGCGGGTTGGATTCCCAGATACGCAGTATTTT
CASSPRVGFPDTQYF
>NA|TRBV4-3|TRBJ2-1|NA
TGCGCCAGCAGCCAAGAACTAGCCTTATTGCAGAGGGAGCAGTTCTTC
CASSQELALLQREQFF
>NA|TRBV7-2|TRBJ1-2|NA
TGTGCCAGCAGCCCCCGGTCAGAGAGCTATGGCTACACCTTC
CASSPRSESYGYTF
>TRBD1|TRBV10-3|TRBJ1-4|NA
TGTGCCATCAGTACGACAGGGTTGGGCGAAAAACTGTTTTTT
CAISTTGLGEKLFF
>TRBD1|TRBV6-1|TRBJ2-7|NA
TGTGCCAGCAGCGGAGGACAGGTGTGTCCCTCTACCGAGCAGTACTTC
CASSGGQVCPSTEQYF
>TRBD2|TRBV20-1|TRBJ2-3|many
TGCAGTGCTACAGGGACTAGCGGGAGGTTAGATACGCAGTATTTT
CSATGTSGRLDTQYF